The clone carrying this TCR beta chain turned up a few times. Its antigen remains unidentified. The sample originates from a study of breast tumors, draining lymph nodes, adjacent tissues. Overall study results and limits: Data fit most tumor T cells coming from lymph node, expanding in tumor.

V was shortened by 0 bases and J by 1 base, with 9 bases between the two germline ends. This CDR3 spans 15 amino acids. The germline V gene encodes CDR1 LGHDT and CDR2 YNNKEL (reference sequence). TCRdb ran MiXCR on the multiplex PCR reads and lists one entry per CDR3 protein. This sample carries fewer than 200,000 distinct CDR3 sequences, 25% to 40% of them seen once, and the ten largest clones take 3% to 4.5%. The lymph nodes were axillary draining lymph nodes from breast cancer patients. This clonotype originated in a female donor with breast cancer. Some clones in this sample may be carry-over from other donors' samples. Sequencing was performed on axillary lymph node tissue. The chain uses TRBV3-1 and TRBJ1-1; perhaps TRBD1 as D (5 bases). Here the CDR3 reads CASSQDVQANTEAFF. The CDR3 DNA is TGTGCCAGCAGCCAAGACGTACAGGCGAACACTGAAGCTTTCTTT. Looking up the rest from reference TRBV3-1 and TRBJ1-1 gives the full variable domain: DTAVSQTPKYLVTQMGNDKSIKCEQNLGHDTMYWYKQDSKKFLKIMFSYNNKELIINETVPNRFSPKSPDKAHLNLHINSLELGDSAVYFCASSQDVQANTEAFFGQGTRLTVV.